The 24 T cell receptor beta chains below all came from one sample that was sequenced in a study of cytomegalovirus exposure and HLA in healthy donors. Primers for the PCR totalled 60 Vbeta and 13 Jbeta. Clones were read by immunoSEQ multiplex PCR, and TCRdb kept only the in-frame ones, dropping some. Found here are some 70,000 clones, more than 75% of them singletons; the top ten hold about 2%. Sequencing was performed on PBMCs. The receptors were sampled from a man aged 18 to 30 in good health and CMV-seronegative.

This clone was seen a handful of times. Here the CDR3 reads CASSQAGRYEQYF. The CDR3 DNA is TGCGCCAGCAGCCAAGCAGGCAGATACGAGCAGTACTTC. The chain recombines TRBV4-1 with TRBJ2-7; unclear D gene. From germline, CDR1 is MGHRA and CDR2 YSYEKL. The CDR3 is 13 residues long. V was pared by 1 base and J by 4 bases, with 8 bases between.

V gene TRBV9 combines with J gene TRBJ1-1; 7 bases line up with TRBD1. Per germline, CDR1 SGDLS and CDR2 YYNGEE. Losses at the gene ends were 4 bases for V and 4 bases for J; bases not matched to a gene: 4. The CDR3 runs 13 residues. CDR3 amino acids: CASSPTGFTEAFF. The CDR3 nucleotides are TGTGCCAGCAGCCCGACAGGGTTCACTGAAGCTTTCTTT.

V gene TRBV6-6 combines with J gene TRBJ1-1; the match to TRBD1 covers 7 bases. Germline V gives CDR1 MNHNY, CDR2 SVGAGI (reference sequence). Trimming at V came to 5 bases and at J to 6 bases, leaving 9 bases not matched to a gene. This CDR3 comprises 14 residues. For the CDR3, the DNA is TGTGCCAGCAGTACCAAGACAGGGTTACCTGAAGCTTTCTTT. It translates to CASSTKTGLPEAFF.

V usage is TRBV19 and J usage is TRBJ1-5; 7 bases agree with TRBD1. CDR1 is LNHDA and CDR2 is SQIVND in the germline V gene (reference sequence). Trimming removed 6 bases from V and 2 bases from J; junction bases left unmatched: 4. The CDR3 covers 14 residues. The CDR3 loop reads CASSTGQGNQPQHF. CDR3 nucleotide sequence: TGTGCCAGTAGCACCGGACAGGGCAATCAGCCCCAGCATTTT.

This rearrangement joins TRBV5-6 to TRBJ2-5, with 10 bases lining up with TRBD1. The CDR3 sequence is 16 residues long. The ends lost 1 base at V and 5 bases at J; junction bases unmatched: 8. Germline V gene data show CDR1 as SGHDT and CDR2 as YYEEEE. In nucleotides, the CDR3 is TGTGCCAGCAGCTTGCTTGGACAGGGGGTGAGGGAGACCCAGTACTTC. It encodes CASSLLGQGVRETQYF.

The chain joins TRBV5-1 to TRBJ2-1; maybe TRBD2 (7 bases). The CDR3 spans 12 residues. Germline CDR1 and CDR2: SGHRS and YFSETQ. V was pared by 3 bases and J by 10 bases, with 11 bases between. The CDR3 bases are TGCGCCAGCAGCTCGGGCGGGGGCGAGCAGTTCTTC. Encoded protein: CASSSGGGEQFF.

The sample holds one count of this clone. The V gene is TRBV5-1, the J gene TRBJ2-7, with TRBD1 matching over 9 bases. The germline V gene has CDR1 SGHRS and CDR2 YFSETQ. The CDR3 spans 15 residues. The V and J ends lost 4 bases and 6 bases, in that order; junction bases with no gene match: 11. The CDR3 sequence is CASSPWWDRVSEQYF. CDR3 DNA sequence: TGCGCCAGCAGCCCTTGGTGGGACAGGGTTTCCGAGCAGTACTTC. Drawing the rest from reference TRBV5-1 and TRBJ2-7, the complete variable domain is KAGVTQTPRYLIKTRGQQVTLSCSPISGHRSVSWYQQTPGQGLQFLFEYFSETQRNKGNFPGRFSGRQFSNSRSEMNVSTLELGDSALYLCASSPWWDRVSEQYFGPGTRLTVT.

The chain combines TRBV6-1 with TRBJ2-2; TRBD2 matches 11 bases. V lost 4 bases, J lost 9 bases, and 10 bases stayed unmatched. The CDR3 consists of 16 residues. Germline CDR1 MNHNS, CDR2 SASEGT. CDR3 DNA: TGTGCCAGCAGTGGGGGGACTAGCGGATCTCACCGGGAGCTGTTTTTT. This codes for CASSGGTSGSHRELFF.

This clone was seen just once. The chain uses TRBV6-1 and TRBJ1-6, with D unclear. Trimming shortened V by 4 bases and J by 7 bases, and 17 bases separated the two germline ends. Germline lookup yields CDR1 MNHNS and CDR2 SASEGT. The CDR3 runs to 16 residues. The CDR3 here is CASSGMVAGSNSPLHF. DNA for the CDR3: TGTGCCAGCAGTGGTATGGTCGCAGGATCAAATTCACCCCTCCACTTT.

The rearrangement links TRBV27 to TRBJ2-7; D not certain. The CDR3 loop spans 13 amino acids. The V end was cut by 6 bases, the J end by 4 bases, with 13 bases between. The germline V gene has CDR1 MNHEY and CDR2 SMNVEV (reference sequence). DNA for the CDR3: TGTGCCAGCAGCCAAAGAGGTCTGTACGAGCAGTACTTC. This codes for CASSQRGLYEQYF.

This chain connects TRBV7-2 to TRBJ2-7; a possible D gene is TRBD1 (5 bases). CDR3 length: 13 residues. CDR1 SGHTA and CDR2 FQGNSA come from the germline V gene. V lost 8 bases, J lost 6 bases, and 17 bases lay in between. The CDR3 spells CASDKGARLEQYF. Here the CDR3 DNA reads TGTGCCAGCGATAAAGGGGCCAGGCTCGAGCAGTACTTC.

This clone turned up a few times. CDR3 bases: TGTGCCAGCAGCTTACTCGGCGCGGGGGCCCCCGGGGAGACCCAGTACTTC. This encodes CASSLLGAGAPGETQYF. V is TRBV7-2 and J is TRBJ2-5, with D possibly being TRBD2 (7 bases). The CDR3 is 17 residues long. Germline lookup yields CDR1 SGHTA and CDR2 FQGNSA. The germline V and J ends were trimmed by 2 bases and 5 bases, with 21 bases remaining between them.

For the CDR3, the DNA is TGTGCCAGCAGTTTATTCCAGGGGAATGAGCAGTTCTTC. Protein: CASSLFQGNEQFF. The chain links TRBV27 to TRBJ2-1; D perhaps matches TRBD1 (6 bases). In germline, CDR1 is MNHEY, CDR2 SMNVEV (reference sequence). V was clipped by 1 base and J by 7 bases, with 8 bases between them. This CDR3 region has 13 residues.

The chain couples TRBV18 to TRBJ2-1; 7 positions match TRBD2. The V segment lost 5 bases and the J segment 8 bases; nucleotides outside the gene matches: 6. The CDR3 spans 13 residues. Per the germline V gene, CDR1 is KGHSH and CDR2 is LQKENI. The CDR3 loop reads CASSSSGIHEQFF. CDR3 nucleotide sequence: TGTGCCAGCTCAAGCAGCGGGATTCATGAGCAGTTCTTC. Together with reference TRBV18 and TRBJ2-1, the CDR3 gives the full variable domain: NAGVMQNPRHLVRRRGQEARLRCSPMKGHSHVYWYRQLPEEGLKFMVYLQKENIIDESGMPKERFSAEFPKEGPSILRIQQVVRGDSAAYFCASSSSGIHEQFFGPGTRLTVL.

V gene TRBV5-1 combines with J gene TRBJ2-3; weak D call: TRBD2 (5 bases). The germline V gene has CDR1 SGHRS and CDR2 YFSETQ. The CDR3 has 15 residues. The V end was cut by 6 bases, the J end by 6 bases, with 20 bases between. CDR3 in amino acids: CASKEAPVGADTQYF. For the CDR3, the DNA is TGCGCCAGCAAAGAAGCTCCGGTGGGAGCTGATACGCAGTATTTT.

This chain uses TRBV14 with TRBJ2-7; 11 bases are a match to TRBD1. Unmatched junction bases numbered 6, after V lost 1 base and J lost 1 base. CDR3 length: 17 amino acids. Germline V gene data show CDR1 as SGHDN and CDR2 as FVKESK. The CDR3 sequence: CASSQASGTGGSYEQYF. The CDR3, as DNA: TGTGCCAGCAGCCAAGCGAGTGGGACAGGGGGATCCTACGAGCAGTACTTC.

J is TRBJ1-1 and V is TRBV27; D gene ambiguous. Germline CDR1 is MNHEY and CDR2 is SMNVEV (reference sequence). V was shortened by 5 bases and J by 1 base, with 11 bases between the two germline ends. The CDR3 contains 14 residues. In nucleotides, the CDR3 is TGTGCCAGCAGTCTTGTCAGGTCGAACACTGAAGCTTTCTTT. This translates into CASSLVRSNTEAFF.

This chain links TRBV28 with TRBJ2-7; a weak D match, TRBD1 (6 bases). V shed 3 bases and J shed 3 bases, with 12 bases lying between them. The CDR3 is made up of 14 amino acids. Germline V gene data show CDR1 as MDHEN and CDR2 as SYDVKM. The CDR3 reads CASSFGTPSYEQYF. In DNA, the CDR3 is TGTGCCAGCAGTTTCGGGACACCCAGCTACGAGCAGTACTTC.

The CDR3 coding sequence is TGTGCCAGTCAGGAGGGCGGGAGGTACAATGAGCAGTTCTTC. Translation: CASQEGGRYNEQFF. The V call is TRBV19, the J call TRBJ2-1, with TRBD2 identical over 8 bases. The germline V gene encodes CDR1 LNHDA and CDR2 SQIVND (reference sequence). The CDR3 runs to 14 residues. J gave up 4 bases and V 8 bases, and 7 bases lay outside the gene matches.

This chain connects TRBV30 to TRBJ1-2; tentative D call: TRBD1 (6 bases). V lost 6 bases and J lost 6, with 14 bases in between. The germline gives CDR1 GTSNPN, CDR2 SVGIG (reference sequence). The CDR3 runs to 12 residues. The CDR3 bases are TGTGCCTGCCAACCGGACAGAGATGGCTACACCTTC. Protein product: CACQPDRDGYTF.

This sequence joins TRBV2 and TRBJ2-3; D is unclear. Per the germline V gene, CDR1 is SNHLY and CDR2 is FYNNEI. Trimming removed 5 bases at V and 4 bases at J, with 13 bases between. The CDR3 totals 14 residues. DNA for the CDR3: TGTGCCAGCAGTTCTTTCGTTTCCGCAGATACGCAGTATTTT. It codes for CASSSFVSADTQYF.

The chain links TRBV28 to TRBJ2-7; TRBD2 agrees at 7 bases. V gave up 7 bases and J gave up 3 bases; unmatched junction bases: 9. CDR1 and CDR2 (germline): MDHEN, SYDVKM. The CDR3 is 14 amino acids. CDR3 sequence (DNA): TGTGCCAGCAAAGGGGCAGGGAGGGGCTACGAGCAGTACTTC. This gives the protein CASKGAGRGYEQYF.

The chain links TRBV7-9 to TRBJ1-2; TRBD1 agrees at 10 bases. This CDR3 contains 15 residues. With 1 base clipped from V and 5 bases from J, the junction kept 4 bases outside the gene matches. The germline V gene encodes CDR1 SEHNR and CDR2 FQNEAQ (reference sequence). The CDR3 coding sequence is TGTGCCAGCAGCTTAGTGGGACAGGGGACGTATGGCTACACCTTC. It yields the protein CASSLVGQGTYGYTF. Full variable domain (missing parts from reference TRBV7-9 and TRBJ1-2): DTGVSQNPRHKITKRGQNVTFRCDPISEHNRLYWYRQTLGQGPEFLTYFQNEAQLEKSRLLSDRFSAERPKGSFSTLEIQRTEQGDSAMYLCASSLVGQGTYGYTFGSGTRLTVV.

The CDR3 DNA is TGCGCCAGCAGCTTGACCAGGGGGACGAACACCGGGGAGCTGTTTTTT. It encodes CASSLTRGTNTGELFF. The chain joins TRBV5-1 to TRBJ2-2, with 7 bases aligning to TRBD1. The CDR3 spans 16 residues. Germline V gives CDR1 SGHRS, CDR2 YFSETQ. J was trimmed by 0 bases and V by 1 base; bases with no gene match: 3.